This TCR beta chain was found in a study of cytomegalovirus exposure and HLA in healthy donors (dated by TCRdb to 2015 to 2018). Context from the whole study: The 666 repertoires of the first cohort and the 120 validation repertoires were produced on the same platform, according to a later analysis. Besides the first cohort of 500 to 700 subjects, a separate validation cohort made up of 120 or so different subjects was used. The study aimed to test whether cataloging public T cell receptors could reveal signatures of past pathogen exposure. The study combined high-throughput TCR immunosequencing, statistical association of individual TCRs with disease status, and machine learning to predict cytomegalovirus infection status. General findings and caveats noted by the study authors: The authors suggested that the approach could potentially be extended to other disease states and immunological phenotypes. A few of the identified cytomegalovirus-associated TCR beta chains were confirmed in vitro to be specific for cytomegalovirus antigens. Most TCR sequences were observed very rarely across donors, whereas some public TCRs were present in many individuals. The classifier was reported to diagnose cytomegalovirus status with high specificity and sensitivity in both the original cohort and the validation cohort. All 120 or so repertoires were used to score co-occurrence in the validation cohort in a later analysis, because that analysis had no HLA typing for the cohort. The study gave a list of 150 to 200 TCR beta chains associated with cytomegalovirus. Of the cluster scores, 85% to 95% were above 0 in a later analysis, which found that TCRs clustered in the first cohort also tended to co-occur in the 95 to 150 validation repertoires.

Libraries were prepared through the immunoSEQ multiplex PCR assay. For the original study's pipeline: To diagnose cytomegalovirus status from the catalog of TCR beta chain sequences, a statistical classification framework was built. TCRdb re-hosts the immuneACCESS table, in-frame sequences only. Its copies lack some clones; in the studies checked, an unresolved V gene accounts for under half of them, and the cause for the rest is not known. D and trimming were read from the DNA, whereas the V and J calls and clone size are those reported in that table. This sample gives about 330,000 clones in total; around 87% of them show up just once. The ten top clones hold more than 0.9% of the sample. The CDR3 holds 14 amino acids from the cysteine to the phenylalanine. Just the 42-base CDR3 DNA is kept, in frame starting at base 1. A distance of 15 bases separates the germline ends of V and J, which lose 5 bases and 10 bases respectively. Reading the germline V gene (reference sequence) gives CDR1 LNHNV and CDR2 YYDKDF.

Separate from the approximately 670-subject first cohort, the validation cohort of 95 to 150 subjects was the group to which the donors belonged. This clone appeared once. The target of this receptor is not known. Per-nucleotide qualities are absent, and no much larger clonotype sits a single base away. The sequenced sample was PBMCs. The TCR was taken from a woman aged 25 to 39 in good health and CMV-seropositive. The V and J genes are TRBV15 and TRBJ1-6, with no confidently assigned D gene. The CDR3 has the sequence CATSHRLATSPLHF. The nucleotides read TGTGCCACCAGCCACCGGCTGGCCACGTCACCCCTCCACTTT.